Reported below is one T cell receptor beta chain. What this receptor recognizes is not known. There are no base qualities to consult, and no much larger clone falls within one base. The entry originates in a study of vaccination effects on CD4 cells after COVID-19 (dated by TCRdb to 2022 to 2024). Context from the whole study: Post-vaccine samples across the study were collected a median of 72 days after the second dose, with a range of 14 to 241. The full study included 9 to 10 COVID-19 convalescent patients and a few SARS-CoV-2-naive healthy vaccine recipients. Cultures from other donors in the study were sequenced with the Oncomine TCR Beta short-read assay on an Illumina iSeq 100. SARS-CoV-2 spike-specific CD4+ TCR repertoires were compared before and after mRNA vaccination in COVID-19 convalescent patients and in infection-naive vaccine recipients. On the study overall, not on this receptor specifically: In healthy vaccine recipients, vaccine-induced clones were almost all SARS-CoV-2 mono-reactive, with only 1 of 255 cross-reactive with common cold coronaviruses. Only a small number of convalescent patients were included, and no early post-infection timepoints were available, which limited the study. Marked clonal contraction was observed in both infection-induced and vaccine-induced clones at late post-vaccination timepoints, consistent with waning T cell responses.

To prepare the library, the immunoSEQ multiplex PCR assay was applied. TCR beta CDR3 sequencing was performed on DNA from the cultured, isolated CD4+ T cells. On the authors' methods: The analysis removed non-productive TCR sequences, trimmed reads to the CDR3 region, and retained only CDR3s that were 7 or more amino acids long. The MANAFEST web app was used to identify antigen-specific clonotypes by comparing expansion in peptide wells with expansion in reference cultures. To count as positive, a clone had to show expansion at FDR<0.05 compared with the reference and with all other wells, an odds ratio above 5, and a frequency above 0.1% in two replicate wells. Clonotypes significantly expanded in SARS-CoV-2 spike wells and in at least one common cold coronavirus spike condition were defined as cross-reactive. Levenshtein distance calculated with the stringdist R package was used to assess CDR3 similarity, and unrooted trees were constructed with ape in R 3.6.1. TCRdb provides this immuneACCESS table in a form limited to in-frame rearrangements. Some clones are lacking; in checked studies, under half of them reflect an unresolved V gene, and why the rest are absent is not known. That table is the source of V, J and clone size, and D and trimming were worked out from the DNA. The sample table lists around 69,000 clones, about 67% of them with a count of one. The biggest ten clones account for roughly 1.6% of the sample.

Including the terminal cysteine and phenylalanine, the CDR3 comprises 13 residues. Only the CDR3 part of the read is kept: 39 bases, read in frame from the first base. From the germline V gene (reference sequence), CDR1 is MNHNY and CDR2 is SVGAGI. At the junction V is shortened by 11 bases and J by 5 bases; bases outside the gene matches: 7. To identify antigen-specific CD4+ T cell clonotypes by their expansion, the ViraFEST assay first stimulated PBMC with viral peptide pools and then applied TCR sequencing. After 10 days of culture, CD4+ T cells were isolated with the EasySep CD4+ T cell isolation kit. Participants received two doses of either the BNT162b2 or the mRNA-1273 mRNA SARS-CoV-2 vaccine. Healthy vaccine recipients had no prior SARS-CoV-2 infection, confirmed by negative nucleocapsid antibodies before and after vaccination. Approximately 2 million PBMC per well were cultured with roughly 10 ug/ml peptides in IMDM containing 5% human AB serum, about 9 IU/ml IL-2 and gentamicin. On days 3 and 7, half of the culture medium was replaced with fresh IL-2-containing medium. Unless noted otherwise, every peptide stimulation condition was grown in triplicate wells. PBMC were separated from whole blood using Ficoll-Paque Plus gradient centrifugation and were then either cryopreserved at -140C or used fresh. The spike proteins of SARS-CoV-2 and of the common cold coronaviruses HCoV-NL63, HCoV-OC43 and HCoV-229E were spanned by overlapping peptide pools. The QIAamp micro DNA kit was used to extract genomic DNA from the cultured CD4+ T cells.

Recombination joined TRBV6-6 with TRBJ2-2; a stretch of 8 junction bases matches TRBD1. The sequence derives from a human donor who received a COVID-19 vaccine. Material: CD4+ T cells from PBMCs cultured with HCoV-229E spike peptides, obtained after COVID-19 vaccination. What the cell subset or site label conveys for this sample: HCoV-229E spike overlapping peptide pool stimulation. The CDR3 is CAVQGAGTGELFF. The DNA sequence is given as TGTGCCGTGCAGGGGGCGGGTACCGGGGAGCTGTTTTTT.